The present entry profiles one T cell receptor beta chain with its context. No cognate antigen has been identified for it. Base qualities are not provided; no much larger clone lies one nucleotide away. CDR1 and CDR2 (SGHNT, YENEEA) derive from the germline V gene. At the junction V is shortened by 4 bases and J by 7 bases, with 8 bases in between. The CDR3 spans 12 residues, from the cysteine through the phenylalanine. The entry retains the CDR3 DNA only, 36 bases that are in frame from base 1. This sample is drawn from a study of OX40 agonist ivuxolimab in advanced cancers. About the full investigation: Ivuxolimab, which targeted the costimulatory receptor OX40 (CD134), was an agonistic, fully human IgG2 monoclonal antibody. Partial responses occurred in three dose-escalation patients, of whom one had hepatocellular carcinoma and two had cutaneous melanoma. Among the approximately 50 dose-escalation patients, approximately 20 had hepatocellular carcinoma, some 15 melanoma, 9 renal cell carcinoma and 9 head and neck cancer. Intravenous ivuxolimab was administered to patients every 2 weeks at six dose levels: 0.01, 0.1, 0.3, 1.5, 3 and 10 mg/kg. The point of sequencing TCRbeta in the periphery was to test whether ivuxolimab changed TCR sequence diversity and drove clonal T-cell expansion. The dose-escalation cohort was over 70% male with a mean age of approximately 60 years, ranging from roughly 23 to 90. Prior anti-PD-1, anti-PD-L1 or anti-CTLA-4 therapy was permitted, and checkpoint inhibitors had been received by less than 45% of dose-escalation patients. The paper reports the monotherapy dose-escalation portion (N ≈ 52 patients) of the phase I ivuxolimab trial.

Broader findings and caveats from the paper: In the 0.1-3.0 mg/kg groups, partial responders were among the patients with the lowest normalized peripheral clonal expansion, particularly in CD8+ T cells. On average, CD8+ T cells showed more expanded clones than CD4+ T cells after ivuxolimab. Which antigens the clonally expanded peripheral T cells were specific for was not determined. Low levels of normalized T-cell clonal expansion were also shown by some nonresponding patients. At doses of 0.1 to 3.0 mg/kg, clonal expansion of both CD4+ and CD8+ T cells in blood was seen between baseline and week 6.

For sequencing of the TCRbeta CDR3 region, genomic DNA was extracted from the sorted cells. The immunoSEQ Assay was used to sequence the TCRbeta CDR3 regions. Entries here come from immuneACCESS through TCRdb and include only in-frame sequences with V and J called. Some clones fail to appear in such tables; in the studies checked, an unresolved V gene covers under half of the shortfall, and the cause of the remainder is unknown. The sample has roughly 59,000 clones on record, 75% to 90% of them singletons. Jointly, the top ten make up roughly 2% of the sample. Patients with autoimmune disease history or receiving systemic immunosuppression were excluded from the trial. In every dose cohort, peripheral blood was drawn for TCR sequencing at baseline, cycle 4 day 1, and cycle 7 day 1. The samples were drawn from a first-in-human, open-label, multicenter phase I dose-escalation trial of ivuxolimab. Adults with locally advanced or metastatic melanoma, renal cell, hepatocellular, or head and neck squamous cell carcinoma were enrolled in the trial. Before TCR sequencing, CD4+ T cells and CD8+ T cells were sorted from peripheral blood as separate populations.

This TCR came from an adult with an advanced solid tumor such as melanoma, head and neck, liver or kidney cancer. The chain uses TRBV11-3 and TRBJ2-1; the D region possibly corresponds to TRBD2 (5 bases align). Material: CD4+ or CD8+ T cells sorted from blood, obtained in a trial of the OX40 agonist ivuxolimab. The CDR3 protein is CASSSLGNEQFF. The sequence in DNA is TGTGCCAGCAGCTCACTAGGGAATGAGCAGTTCTTC.